The rows below give T cell receptor beta chains drawn from one sample of a study of blood T cell repertoires in COVID-19. Produced via immunoSEQ multiplex PCR; TCRdb's table is partial and in-frame only. The table records fewer than 700,000 clones, roughly 89% of them present only once. The sequenced sample was peripheral blood. Receptors were obtained from a woman between 50 and 59 years old with COVID-19, enrolled during active disease. The conserved cysteine and the conserved F or W are not part of the CDR3 here.

>TRBV4-1
ASSQGTSGGMDEQF
>TRBV6-5
ASNSPREWTEGYT
>TRBV7-3
ASSLSLPGGDSPLH
>TRBV19
ATRDRDLTGELF
>TRBV6-1
ASSEEIRGTPRRGTEAF
>TRBV12-1
ASSFSARADTQY
>TRBV4-1
ASSQGDRGATYEQY
>TRBV30
AWTRTGNTIY
>TRBV30
AWSTSKSYNEQF
>TRBV2
ASSEDRTNYGYT
>TRBV5-8
ASSSNIDTNYGYT
>TRBV6-6
ASRPISGRSNSPLH
>TRBV30
AWTPGLPSSEQY
>TRBV30
AWMFGAGSTEAF
>TRBV4-1
ASSQDRRADTQY
>TRBV6-5
ASFRQRTNYNEQF
>TRBV12-3/TRBV12-4
ASSPGGSYGYT
>TRBV30
AWGARGRYGYT
>TRBV10-1
ASPTRELF
>TRBV9
ASSAGTGLPSTEAF
>TRBV3-1/TRBV3-2
ASSQLSRRVTEAF
>TRBV3-1/TRBV3-2
ASSLTGSHGYT
>TRBV5-1
ASSWTI
>TRBV7-7
ASSQDRSAPYNEQF
>TRBV5-1
ASSLDLAGNTIY
>TRBV30
AWSAERDTGELF
>TRBV18
ASSEGQGRAETQY
>TRBV19
ASSINSGEGETQY
>TRBV2
ASSAGFASDYNEQF
>TRBV18
ASSPLQTSTDTQY
>TRBV3-1/TRBV3-2
ASSQGGAGGRETQY
>TRBV5-1
ASSLERIFTEAF
>TRBV27
ASSAWTEHMKNIQY
>TRBV3-1/TRBV3-2
ASSPGLWRGSDTGELF
>TRBV5-5
ASSGVGTEAF
>TRBV28
ASGQSYEQY
>TRBV12-5
ASGLERGGKETQY
>TRBV5-5
ASSRQDSGNTIY
>TRBV5-4
ASSFSGGANEKLF
>TRBV25-1
ASSPDGYTEAF
>TRBV5-6
ASSLELRDSNEKLF
>TRBV2
ASSEANTQY
>TRBV9
ASSPRTGARTGELF
>TRBV19
ASSIGGGNTEAF
>TRBV28
ASSWTSGGQETQY
>TRBV14
ASSQGAGADTGELF